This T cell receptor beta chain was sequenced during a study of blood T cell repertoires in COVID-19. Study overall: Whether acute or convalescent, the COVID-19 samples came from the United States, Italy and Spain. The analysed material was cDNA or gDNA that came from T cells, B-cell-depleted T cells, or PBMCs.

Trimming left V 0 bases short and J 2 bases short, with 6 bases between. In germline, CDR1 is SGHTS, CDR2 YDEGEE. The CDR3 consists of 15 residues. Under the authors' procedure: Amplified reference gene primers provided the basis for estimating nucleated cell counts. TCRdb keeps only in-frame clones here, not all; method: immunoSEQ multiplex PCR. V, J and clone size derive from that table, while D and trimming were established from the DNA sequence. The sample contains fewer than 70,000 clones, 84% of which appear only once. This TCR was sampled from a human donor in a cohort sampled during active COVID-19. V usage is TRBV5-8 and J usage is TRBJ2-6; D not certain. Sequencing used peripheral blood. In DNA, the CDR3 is TGTGCCAGCAGCTTGGGCGGTGCTGGGGCCAACGTCCTGACTTTC. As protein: CASSLGGAGANVLTF.